This T cell receptor (beta chain) was recovered during a study of CD8 T cells in Susac syndrome. The multiple sclerosis control group consisted of treatment-naive patients whose relapsing-remitting disease, which was either stable or active, fulfilled revised McDonald criteria. TEMRA cells were FACS-enriched, and CD8+ and CD4+ T cells were isolated negatively. RNA, at about 0.45 to 1 ug, was reverse transcribed with random hexamers. TCR beta CDR3 was amplified by immunoSEQ multiplex PCR. This amplification extended across 54 Vbeta and 13 Jbeta segments. MiXCR, run by TCRdb on the immunoSEQ multiplex PCR reads, gives a single entry per CDR3 protein. This sample has around 300,000 distinct CDR3 sequences; about 90% occur once, and the top ten carry over 0.065%. The V and J ends lost 6 bases and 0 bases respectively, with 13 bases between them. Germline V lookup: CDR1 MNHEY, CDR2 SVGEGT. The CDR3 is 15 amino acids.

The source of this sequence is a human donor with multiple sclerosis. Sequencing input: CD4+ T cells from PBMCs. The chain uses TRBV6-2 or TRBV6-3 and TRBJ2-3; D possibly matches TRBD1 or TRBD2 (5 bases each). The CDR3 region is CASSRGEISTDTQYF. CDR3 sequence (DNA): TGTGCCAGCAGCCGAGGGGAAATTAGCACAGATACGCAGTATTTT.